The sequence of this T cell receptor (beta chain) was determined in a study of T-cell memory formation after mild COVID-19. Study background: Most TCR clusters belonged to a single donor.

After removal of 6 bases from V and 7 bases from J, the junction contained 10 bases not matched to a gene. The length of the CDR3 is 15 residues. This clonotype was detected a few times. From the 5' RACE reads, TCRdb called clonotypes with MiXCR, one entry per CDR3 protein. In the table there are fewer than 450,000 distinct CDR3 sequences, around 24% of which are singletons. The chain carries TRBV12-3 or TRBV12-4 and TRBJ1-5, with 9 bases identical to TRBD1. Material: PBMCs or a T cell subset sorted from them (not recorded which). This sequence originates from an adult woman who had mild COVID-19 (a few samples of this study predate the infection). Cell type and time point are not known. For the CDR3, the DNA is TGTGCCAGCAGGAACTCCGGGACAGGGTTACAGCCCCAGCATTTT. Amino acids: CASRNSGTGLQPQHF.